This TCR beta chain was captured by sequencing in a study of T cell repertoires in cytomegalovirus infection (dated by TCRdb to between 2018 and 2021). Context from the whole study: Donor HLA type was relevant to the analysis, as public TCR beta signatures indicated carriage of CMV infection together with the matching HLA type.

The sample holds many counts of this clonotype. Which antigen it targets is not known. Nothing much larger sits one base from this clone, and base qualities are not available. CDR1 and CDR2, per the germline V gene (reference sequence), are SEHNR and FQNEAQ. Trimming takes 5 bases off V and 6 bases off J; junction bases not matched to a gene: 8. Including the terminal cysteine and phenylalanine, the CDR3 comprises 14 residues. This entry keeps only the CDR3 DNA: 42 bases, framed from base 1. Overall study results and their limits: The ex vivo response was dominated by HLA-C-restricted CMV-specific TCR beta clonotypes, which also provided the single most frequent clonotype in two of eight donors. In both this cohort and an independent roughly 400-donor cohort, the cumulative frequency of public TCR beta family members distinguished carriers of CMV infection plus the relevant HLA type.

The sequencer was an Illumina HiSeq 1500. Using fastp trimming at Q25 and MiXCR clonotype assembly, TCRdb reanalyzed the public sequencing data and kept in-frame beta chains. Each entry merges the rows of one CDR3 protein and shows their most common DNA and genes. The table for this sample lists a few hundred thousand distinct CDR3 sequences; about 17% of them were counted only once. The ten most abundant clones make up roughly 50% of the sample. The sequence is built from TRBV7-9 and TRBJ1-1, with TRBD1 identical over 8 junction bases. The sequencing sample was made of CD8+ T cells from PBMCs. The sequence was collected from a human donor in good health (CMV status not recorded). Some clones in this sample may be carry-over from other donors' samples. The base sequence is TGTGCCAGCAGCGAAAAGCAGGGGGCCCCTGAAGCTTTCTTT. Its coded protein is CASSEKQGAPEAFF.